This T cell receptor (beta chain) originates from a study of blood T cell repertoires in COVID-19. Germline V lookup: CDR1 MNHNY, CDR2 SVGAGI (reference sequence). The CDR3 spans 14 residues. The ends lost 4 bases at V and 3 bases at J; junction bases unmatched: 6. Libraries were prepared by immunoSEQ multiplex PCR; TCRdb keeps only in-frame clonotypes and omits some of them. Of about 86,000 clones listed, approximately 79% are singletons. This chain connects TRBV6-6 to TRBJ2-7; 7 bases are a match to TRBD2. This sequence was found in a man in his 70s with acute or convalescent COVID-19. Sequencing used peripheral blood. Here the CDR3 DNA reads TGTGCCAGCAGTTCCGGACTAGAAAGCTACGAGCAGTACTTC. Translated: CASSSGLESYEQYF.